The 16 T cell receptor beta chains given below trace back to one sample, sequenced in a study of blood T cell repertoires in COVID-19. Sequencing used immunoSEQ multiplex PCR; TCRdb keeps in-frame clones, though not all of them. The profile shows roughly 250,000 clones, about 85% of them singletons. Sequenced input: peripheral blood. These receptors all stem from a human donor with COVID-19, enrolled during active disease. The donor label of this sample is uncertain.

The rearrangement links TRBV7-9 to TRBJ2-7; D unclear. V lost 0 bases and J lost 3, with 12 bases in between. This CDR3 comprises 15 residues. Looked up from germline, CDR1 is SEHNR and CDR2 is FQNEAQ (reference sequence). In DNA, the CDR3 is TGTGCCAGCAGCTTAGCGCCCACTATAAACTACGAGCAGTACTTC. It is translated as CASSLAPTINYEQYF.

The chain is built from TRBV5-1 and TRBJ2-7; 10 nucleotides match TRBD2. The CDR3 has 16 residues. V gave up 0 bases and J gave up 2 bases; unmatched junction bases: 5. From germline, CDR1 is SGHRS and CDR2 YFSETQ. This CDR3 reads CASSLGPSGSAYEQYF. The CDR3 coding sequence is TGCGCCAGCAGCTTGGGTCCTAGCGGGAGCGCCTACGAGCAGTACTTC.

CDR3 sequence reads: CASRRTSGRSGELFF. Written as DNA, the CDR3 is TGTGCCAGCAGACGGACTAGCGGGAGGTCCGGGGAGCTGTTTTTT. The V and J genes are TRBV7-3 and TRBJ2-2, with 14 bases identical to TRBD2. The germline CDR1 and CDR2 sequences are SGHTA and FQGTGA. The ends lost 6 bases at V and 6 bases at J; junction bases unmatched: 3. This CDR3 has 15 amino acids.

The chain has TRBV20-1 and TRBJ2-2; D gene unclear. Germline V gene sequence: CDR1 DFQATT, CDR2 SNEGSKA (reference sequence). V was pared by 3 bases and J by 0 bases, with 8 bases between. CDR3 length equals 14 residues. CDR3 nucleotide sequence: TGCAGTGCTAGTAAGGAGACGAACACCGGGGAGCTGTTTTTT. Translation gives CSASKETNTGELFF.

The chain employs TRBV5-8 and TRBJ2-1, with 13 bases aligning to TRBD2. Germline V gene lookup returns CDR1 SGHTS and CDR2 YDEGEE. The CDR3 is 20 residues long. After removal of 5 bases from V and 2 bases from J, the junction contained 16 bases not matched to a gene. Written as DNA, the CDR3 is TGTGCCAGCAGTACCCCCCTCTCGGGACTAGCGGGATATACCTACAATGAGCAGTTCTTC. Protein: CASSTPLSGLAGYTYNEQFF.

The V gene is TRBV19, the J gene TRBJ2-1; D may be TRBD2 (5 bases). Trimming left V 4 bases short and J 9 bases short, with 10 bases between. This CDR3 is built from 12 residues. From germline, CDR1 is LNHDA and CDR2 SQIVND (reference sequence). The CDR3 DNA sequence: TGTGCCAGTAGTAGCGGCGCGGGTGAGCAGTTCTTC. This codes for CASSSGAGEQFF.

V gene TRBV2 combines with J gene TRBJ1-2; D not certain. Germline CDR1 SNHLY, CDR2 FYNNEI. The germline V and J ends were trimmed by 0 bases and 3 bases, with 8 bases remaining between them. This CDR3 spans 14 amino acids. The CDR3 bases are TGTGCCAGCAGTGAAGCGCACAGAGACTATGGCTACACCTTC. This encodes CASSEAHRDYGYTF.

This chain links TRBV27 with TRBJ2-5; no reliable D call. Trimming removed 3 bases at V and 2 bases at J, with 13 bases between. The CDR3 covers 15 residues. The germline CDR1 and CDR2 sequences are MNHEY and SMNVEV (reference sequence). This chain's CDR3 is CASSFGWAGQETQYF. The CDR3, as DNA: TGTGCCAGCAGTTTTGGGTGGGCCGGTCAAGAGACCCAGTACTTC.

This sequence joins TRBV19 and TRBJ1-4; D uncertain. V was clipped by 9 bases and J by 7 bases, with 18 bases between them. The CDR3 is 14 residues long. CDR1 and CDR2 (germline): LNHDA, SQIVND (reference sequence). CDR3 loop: CASRVSGFGEKLFF. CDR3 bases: TGTGCCAGCCGCGTTTCGGGGTTCGGTGAAAAACTGTTTTTT.

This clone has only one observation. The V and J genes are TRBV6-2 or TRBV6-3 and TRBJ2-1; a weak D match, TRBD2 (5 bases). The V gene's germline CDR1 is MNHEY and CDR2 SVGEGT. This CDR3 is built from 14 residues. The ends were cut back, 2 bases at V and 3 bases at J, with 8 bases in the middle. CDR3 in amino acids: CASSYAGGYNEQFF. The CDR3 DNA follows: TGTGCCAGCAGTTACGCGGGTGGCTACAATGAGCAGTTCTTC.

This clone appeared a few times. The CDR3 sequence is CAWRDSGSIQYF. The CDR3 DNA reads as TGTGCCTGGAGGGACTCGGGTAGCATTCAGTACTTC. The chain recombines TRBV30 with TRBJ2-4, with D perhaps matching TRBD2 (5 bases). Trimming removed 3 bases from V and 9 bases from J, with 12 bases in between. The CDR3 spans 12 residues. The V gene's germline CDR1 is GTSNPN and CDR2 SVGIG (reference sequence).

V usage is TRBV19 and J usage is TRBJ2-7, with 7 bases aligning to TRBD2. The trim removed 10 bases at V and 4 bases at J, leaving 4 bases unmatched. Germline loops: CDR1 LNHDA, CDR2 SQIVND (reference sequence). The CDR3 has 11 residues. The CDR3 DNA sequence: TGTGCCACGGGGGAGGGTTACGAGCAGTACTTC. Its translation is CATGEGYEQYF.

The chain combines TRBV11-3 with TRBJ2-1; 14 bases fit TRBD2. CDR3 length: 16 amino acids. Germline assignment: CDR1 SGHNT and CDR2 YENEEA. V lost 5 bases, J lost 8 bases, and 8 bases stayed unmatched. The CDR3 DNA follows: TGTGCCAGCAGCACCGGGACTAGCGGGAGCGTAGATGAGCAGTTCTTC. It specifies CASSTGTSGSVDEQFF.

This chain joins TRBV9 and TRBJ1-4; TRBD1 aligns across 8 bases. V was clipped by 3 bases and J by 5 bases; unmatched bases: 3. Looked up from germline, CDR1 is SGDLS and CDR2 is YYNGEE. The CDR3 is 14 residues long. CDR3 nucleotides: TGTGCCAGCAGCGGCGGACAGGGAAATGAAAAACTGTTTTTT. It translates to CASSGGQGNEKLFF.

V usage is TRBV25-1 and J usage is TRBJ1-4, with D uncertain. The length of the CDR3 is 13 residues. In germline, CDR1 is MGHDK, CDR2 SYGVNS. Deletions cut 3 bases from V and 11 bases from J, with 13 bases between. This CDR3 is CASSDSSFEKLFF. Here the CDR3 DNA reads TGTGCCAGCAGTGACTCCTCTTTTGAGAAACTGTTTTTT. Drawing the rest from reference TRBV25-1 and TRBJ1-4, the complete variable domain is EADIYQTPRYLVIGTGKKITLECSQTMGHDKMYWYQQDPGMELHLIHYSYGVNSTEKGDLSSESTVSRIRTEHFPLTLESARPSHTSQYLCASSDSSFEKLFFGSGTQLSVL.

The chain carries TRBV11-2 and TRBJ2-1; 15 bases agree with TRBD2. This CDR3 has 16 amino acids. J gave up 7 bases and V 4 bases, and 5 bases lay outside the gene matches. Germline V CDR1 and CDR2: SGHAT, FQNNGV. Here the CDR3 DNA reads TGTGCCAGCAGCTCTAGGACTAGCGGGAGGGAAAATGAGCAGTTCTTC. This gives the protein CASSSRTSGRENEQFF.